The 26 T cell receptor beta chains in this list originate from one sample, sequenced in a study of blood T cell repertoires in COVID-19. The repertoire was sequenced with immunoSEQ multiplex PCR; TCRdb's copy has only in-frame clones and lacks some. The sample contains roughly 200,000 clones, almost 90% of which appear only once. Material for sequencing was peripheral blood. The receptors here all came from a young man with active or convalescent COVID-19.

The chain recombines TRBV12-5 with TRBJ2-7; 7 bases map to TRBD2. Per germline, CDR1 LGHNT and CDR2 FRNRAP. The junction had 10 bases not matched to a gene; V was cut back by 5 bases and J by 3 bases. The CDR3 runs to 15 residues. The CDR3 nucleotides are TGTGCTAGTGGTCGACCTAGCGGAACTCACTACGAGCAGTACTTC. It codes for CASGRPSGTHYEQYF. The full variable domain, its missing parts supplied by reference TRBV12-5 and TRBJ2-7, is DARVTQTPRHKVTEMGQEVTMRCQPILGHNTVFWYRQTMMQGLELLAYFRNRAPLDDSGMPKDRFSAEMPDATLATLKIQPSEPRDSAVYFCASGRPSGTHYEQYFGPGTRLTVT.

The genes are TRBV2 and TRBJ2-7; D gene uncertain. The CDR3 is made up of 14 amino acids. V lost 2 bases to trimming and J lost 4 bases, with 12 bases between them. CDR1 and CDR2 (germline): SNHLY, FYNNEI. The CDR3 coding sequence is TGTGCCAGCAGTGAACAGAACTACTGGTACGAGCAGTACTTC. It is translated as CASSEQNYWYEQYF.

The rearrangement joins TRBV18 to TRBJ1-1; D uncertain. Germline values: CDR1 KGHSH, CDR2 LQKENI. This CDR3 is built from 14 residues. V lost 3 bases to trimming and J lost 9 bases, with 17 bases between them. This CDR3 reads CASSPWELNTQAFF. The CDR3 DNA reads as TGTGCCAGCTCACCTTGGGAGCTCAATACCCAAGCTTTCTTT.

This clone was found once. The rearrangement uses TRBV30 and TRBJ1-2, with 7 bases aligning to TRBD1. This CDR3 contains 13 residues. Germline values: CDR1 GTSNPN, CDR2 SVGIG (reference sequence). The V gene end was trimmed by 3 bases and the J gene end by 6 bases; junction bases not matched to a gene: 7. The CDR3: CAWRRQGGDGYTF. As DNA, the CDR3 is TGTGCCTGGAGGAGACAGGGAGGAGATGGCTACACCTTC.

The chain combines TRBV12-5 with TRBJ2-1; 9 bases map to TRBD1. Looked up from germline, CDR1 is LGHNT and CDR2 is FRNRAP. The length of the CDR3 is 17 residues. V shed 3 bases and J 3 bases; nucleotides not matched to a gene: 9. CDR3: CASGLLSGTGNYNEQFF. DNA of the CDR3: TGTGCTAGTGGTTTATTATCCGGGACAGGGAACTACAATGAGCAGTTCTTC.

The chain combines TRBV6-1 with TRBJ1-2; D remains ambiguous. In germline, CDR1 is MNHNS, CDR2 SASEGT. The CDR3 is made up of 16 amino acids. V shed 0 bases and J shed 2 bases, with 13 bases lying between them. CDR3 in DNA: TGTGCCAGCAGTGAAGCCTGGGAGGGAACGAACTATGGCTACACCTTC. Translated: CASSEAWEGTNYGYTF.

The rearrangement joins TRBV30 to TRBJ2-3; 9 bases match TRBD1. The ends lost 0 bases at V and 8 bases at J; junction bases unmatched: 6. Germline lookup yields CDR1 GTSNPN and CDR2 SVGIG (reference sequence). The CDR3 contains 14 residues. CDR3 protein: CAWSVQGALGTQYF. The CDR3, as DNA: TGTGCCTGGAGTGTACAGGGGGCGCTTGGTACGCAGTATTTT.

The rearrangement uses TRBV27 and TRBJ2-2, with D perhaps matching TRBD1 (5 bases). This CDR3 region has 16 residues. V shed 6 bases and J shed 4 bases, with 18 bases lying between them. In germline, CDR1 is MNHEY, CDR2 SMNVEV (reference sequence). The CDR3 spells CASRRSDRRSTGELFF. CDR3 nucleotide sequence: TGTGCCAGCAGGCGGAGCGACAGAAGAAGCACCGGGGAGCTGTTTTTT.

This chain connects TRBV5-4 to TRBJ2-7, with 11 positions matching TRBD2. V lost 4 bases to trimming and J lost 2 bases; unmatched junction nucleotides: 14. Looked up from germline, CDR1 is SGHNT and CDR2 is YYREEE (reference sequence). The CDR3 is 18 amino acids. CDR3 amino acids: CASSQGIAGGPRPYEQYF. In DNA, the CDR3 is TGTGCCAGCAGCCAGGGGATAGCGGGAGGGCCTAGACCCTACGAGCAGTACTTC.

In nucleotides, the CDR3 is TGTGCCAGCAGCCCTATAGGGGTGAGCTCCTACGAGCAGTACTTC. This sequence encodes CASSPIGVSSYEQYF. This sequence joins TRBV5-6 and TRBJ2-7, with TRBD1 as a possible D gene (5 bases). Germline CDR1 is SGHDT and CDR2 is YYEEEE. V was trimmed by 4 bases and J by 0 bases, leaving 14 bases between them. The CDR3 sequence is 15 residues long.

The V gene is TRBV5-6, the J gene TRBJ2-5, with 11 bases that match TRBD2. The CDR3 covers 16 residues. Trimming at V came to 4 bases and at J to 5 bases, leaving 10 bases not matched to a gene. Germline lookup yields CDR1 SGHDT and CDR2 YYEEEE. The CDR3 loop reads CASSALVAGGLETQYF. In nucleotides, the CDR3 is TGTGCCAGCAGCGCCTTAGTAGCGGGGGGGCTGGAGACCCAGTACTTC.

This chain links TRBV27 with TRBJ1-5; 9 nucleotides agree with TRBD1. V was pared by 2 bases and J by 6 bases, with 5 bases of the junction left unmatched. Germline V CDR1 and CDR2: MNHEY, SMNVEV (reference sequence). The CDR3 contains 15 residues. The CDR3 DNA follows: TGTGCCAGCAGTTTAGTGGGACAGGGTACTCAGCCCCAGCATTTT. It translates to CASSLVGQGTQPQHF.

V is TRBV15 and J is TRBJ2-5, with D maybe TRBD1 (6 bases). This CDR3 comprises 18 residues. Per germline, CDR1 LNHNV and CDR2 YYDKDF (reference sequence). The V gene lost 1 base and the J gene lost 4 bases, with 22 bases spanning the gap. The CDR3 DNA follows: TGTGCCACCAGCAGAGGTGGATTTGGGGGCAGGGGCGGAGAGACCCAGTACTTC. The encoded protein is CATSRGGFGGRGGETQYF.

The rearrangement joins TRBV7-9 to TRBJ2-2, with 7 bases matching TRBD1. V dropped 8 bases and J dropped 2; count of bases not matched to a gene: 5. The V gene's germline CDR1 is SEHNR and CDR2 FQNEAQ (reference sequence). The CDR3 consists of 14 residues. CDR3 loop: CASQTGRNTGELFF. In nucleotides, the CDR3 is TGTGCCAGCCAGACAGGGAGAAACACCGGGGAGCTGTTTTTT. The complete variable domain, with remaining parts taken from reference TRBV7-9 and TRBJ2-2, reads DTGVSQNPRHKITKRGQNVTFRCDPISEHNRLYWYRQTLGQGPEFLTYFQNEAQLEKSRLLSDRFSAERPKGSFSTLEIQRTEQGDSAMYLCASQTGRNTGELFFGEGSRLTVL.

The V call is TRBV4-1, the J call TRBJ1-5; 7 bases map to TRBD1. V was pared by 3 bases and J by 6 bases, with 8 bases of the junction left unmatched. Germline values: CDR1 MGHRA, CDR2 YSYEKL. CDR3 length equals 15 residues. The CDR3: CASSQADRDSQPQHF. For the CDR3, the DNA is TGCGCCAGCAGCCAGGCTGACAGGGATAGTCAGCCCCAGCATTTT.

The genes are TRBV5-6 and TRBJ2-1, with no clear D. Trimming took off 0 bases at V and 7 bases at J, with 11 bases between the two ends. The CDR3 runs to 14 residues. CDR1 SGHDT and CDR2 YYEEEE come from the germline V gene. DNA for the CDR3: TGTGCCAGCAGCTTGGAGGCGGAAAGAAATGAGCAGTTCTTC. It is translated as CASSLEAERNEQFF.

The rearrangement joins TRBV21-1 to TRBJ1-1. TRBV21-1 is labeled a pseudogene. The CDR3 is 15 residues long. The DNA for the CDR3 is TGTGCCAGCAGCAAAAAGGAGGGCCCCAACACTGAAGCTTTCTTT. Translation gives CASSKKEGPNTEAFF.

V is TRBV3-1 (or the pseudogene TRBV3-2) and J is TRBJ2-5; 8 nucleotides agree with TRBD2. Looked up from germline, CDR1 is LGHDT and CDR2 is YNNKEL (reference sequence). This CDR3 spans 15 amino acids. Losses at the gene ends were 4 bases for V and 5 bases for J; bases not matched to a gene: 9. CDR3 amino acids: CASSPPSGGPETQYF. The CDR3 coding sequence is TGTGCCAGCAGCCCCCCCTCGGGGGGGCCGGAGACCCAGTACTTC.

The CDR3: CAWSGGWGFGQPQHF. Here the CDR3 DNA reads TGTGCCTGGAGCGGAGGGTGGGGGTTTGGCCAGCCCCAGCATTTT. The V call is TRBV30, the J call TRBJ1-5, with D possibly matching TRBD1 (5 bases). The germline gives CDR1 GTSNPN, CDR2 SVGIG (reference sequence). The V gene lost 3 bases and the J gene lost 7 bases, with 19 bases spanning the gap. The CDR3 runs 15 residues.

The chain carries TRBV5-1 and TRBJ1-1; TRBD1 agrees at 11 bases. CDR3 size: 17 residues. The V gene's germline CDR1 is SGHRS and CDR2 YFSETQ. The V gene end was trimmed by 4 bases and the J gene end by 1 base; junction bases not matched to a gene: 9. The CDR3 reads CASSPDRGLLSNTEAFF. In nucleotides, the CDR3 is TGCGCCAGCAGCCCGGACAGGGGGCTATTGTCGAACACTGAAGCTTTCTTT.

This chain uses TRBV7-2 with TRBJ2-2; maybe TRBD1 (6 bases). Germline V gene sequence: CDR1 SGHTA, CDR2 FQGNSA. Trimming removed 5 bases from V and 0 bases from J, with 16 bases in between. The CDR3 covers 17 residues. The CDR3 nucleotides are TGTGCCAGCAGCCCACTTGGGGGCTACGCGAACACCGGGGAGCTGTTTTTT. Amino acids: CASSPLGGYANTGELFF.

This chain joins TRBV6-6 and TRBJ2-7, with 9 bases identical to TRBD1. CDR1 is MNHNY and CDR2 is SVGAGI in the germline V gene (reference sequence). The length of the CDR3 is 13 residues. With 5 bases clipped from V and 6 bases from J, the junction kept 5 bases outside the gene matches. CDR3 nucleotides: TGTGCCAGCAGTGCCCGGGACAGGGCCGAGCAGTACTTC. Protein product: CASSARDRAEQYF.

This clone was seen only once. The chain is built from TRBV7-6 and TRBJ2-6, with D possibly matching TRBD1 (5 bases). The CDR3 is made up of 17 amino acids. V dropped 0 bases and J dropped 2 bases, with 11 bases sitting between them. CDR1 is SGHVS, CDR2 FNYEAQ, per germline. The CDR3 DNA reads TGTGCCAGCAGCTTAGCTCAGGGAACAGCTGGGGCCAACGTCCTGACTTTC. Protein product: CASSLAQGTAGANVLTF. The full variable domain, rest sourced from reference TRBV7-6 and TRBJ2-6, is GAGVSQSPRYKVTKRGQDVALRCDPISGHVSLYWYRQALGQGPEFLTYFNYEAQQDKSGLPNDRFSAERPEGSISTLTIQRTEQRDSAMYRCASSLAQGTAGANVLTFGAGSRLTVL.

The chain carries TRBV12-3 or TRBV12-4 and TRBJ2-7, with TRBD1 as a possible D gene (6 bases). The CDR3 length is 13 residues. V lost 7 bases, J lost 7 bases, and 17 bases lay in between. The DNA for the CDR3 is TGTGCCAGCATGCGAGGGGGTCCTAGAGAGCAGTACTTC. Amino acid sequence: CASMRGGPREQYF.

The genes are TRBV6-5 and TRBJ1-2; 9 positions agree with TRBD1. Germline lookup yields CDR1 MNHEY and CDR2 SVGAGI. V dropped 6 bases and J dropped 3; count of bases not matched to a gene: 2. This CDR3 region has 13 residues. Here the CDR3 reads CASSRDRDYGYTF. CDR3 nucleotide sequence: TGTGCCAGCAGCCGGGACAGGGACTATGGCTACACCTTC.

On this clone: Other nucleotide sequences from this sample produce the same CDR3. The chain carries TRBV12-3 or TRBV12-4 and TRBJ2-5; no definite D call. CDR3 length: 13 residues. The V gene lost 6 bases and the J gene lost 4 bases, with 12 bases spanning the gap. CDR3 in amino acids: CASSLVGGETQYF. The DNA for the CDR3 is TGTGCCAGCAGCCTCGTCGGCGGAGAGACCCAGTACTTC.